This T cell receptor (beta chain) emerged from a study of T-cell memory formation after mild COVID-19 (dated by TCRdb to about 2021). In terms of the full investigation: TCR sequence clusters from the two donors were largely donor specific. In a couple of donors, T-cell clones that expanded and contracted after mild COVID-19 were followed by sequencing TCRalpha and TCRbeta repertoires longitudinally. The cohort was made up of two young adult volunteers, one female and one male, who were previously healthy. The investigation overall reported the following: Balanced CD4/CD8 phenotypes were observed for clones contracting from day 15 to 85, whereas a bias towards CD4+ was observed for a second wave of clones expanding from day 15 to 37. The second-wave clones that peaked on day 37 were not confirmed to be SARS-CoV-2 specific. Contracting CD4+ clones were found mainly in CM and EM memory subsets, while CD8+ clones were enriched in EMRA. Some responding clones were detected in pre-infection memory, suggesting pre-existing cross-reactive memory T cells joined the SARS-CoV-2 response. The study covered only a couple of mild cases, and larger cohorts including severe cases with pre-infection samples were considered necessary.

This clonotype was seen only a few times. The target of this receptor is not known. Per-nucleotide qualities are absent, and no much larger clonotype sits a single base away. Including the terminal cysteine and phenylalanine, the CDR3 comprises 16 residues. The sequence is cut down to CDR3 DNA, 48 bases in frame from base 1. Trimming takes 4 bases from V and 1 base from J, and the germline ends sit 15 bases apart. Reading the germline V gene gives CDR1 SGDLS and CDR2 YYNGEE. Sequencing instrument: Illumina NovaSeq 6000. TCRalpha and TCRbeta cDNA libraries were constructed by 5'RACE with constant-segment primers, with sample barcodes and unique molecular identifiers being introduced. RNA was extracted from every sample with Trizol reagent. The libraries were amplified in two PCR steps, and the second step added a second sample barcode and Illumina TruSeq adapters. The libraries were sequenced on an Illumina NovaSeq using 2 x 150 bp paired-end reads. Per the original workflow: Reads were demultiplexed and collapsed into UMI-guided consensus sequences with migec v1.2.7. Using mixcr v2.1.11, the UMI consensuses were aligned to TRA and TRB V and J templates and assembled into clonotypes. Expanded or contracted clonotypes were those called significant by both edgeR and NoisET, with noise models trained on biological replicates. For edgeR calls, a false discovery rate-adjusted p below 0.01 and a log2 fold-change threshold of 1 were applied. As an exploratory analysis of dynamics, PCA with hierarchical clustering was applied to max-normalized trajectories of the 1000 most abundant clonotypes. The CD4 or CD8 phenotype of responding clones was assigned using the separately sequenced CD4+ and CD8+ repertoires. Clones were called with MiXCR by TCRdb after fastp trimmed the public reads at Q25, and only in-frame beta chains were retained. Rows are combined by CDR3 protein, so each entry shows the most common genes and DNA. The V and J calls were not made by the authors but by TCRdb's processing. This sample holds fewer than 350,000 distinct CDR3 sequences; 8.2% were observed only once. Around a fifth of the sample lies in the top ten.

Ficoll-Paque density gradient centrifugation was the method used to isolate PBMCs. The chain was built from TRBV9 and TRBJ2-4; the D call is tentative, TRBD1 or TRBD2, as each matches 5 bases. The sample was PBMCs or a T cell subset sorted from them (not recorded which). This TCR was recovered from a man aged 18 to 30 who had mild COVID-19 (a few samples of this study predate the infection). The sample titles of this study are shuffled in the database, so cell type and time point are left out; the donor was told from shared clones. At the DNA level, the sequence is TGTGCCAGCAGCCCCGGGACGGCTACGGCCAAAAACATTCAGTACTTC. The encoded protein is CASSPGTATAKNIQYF.